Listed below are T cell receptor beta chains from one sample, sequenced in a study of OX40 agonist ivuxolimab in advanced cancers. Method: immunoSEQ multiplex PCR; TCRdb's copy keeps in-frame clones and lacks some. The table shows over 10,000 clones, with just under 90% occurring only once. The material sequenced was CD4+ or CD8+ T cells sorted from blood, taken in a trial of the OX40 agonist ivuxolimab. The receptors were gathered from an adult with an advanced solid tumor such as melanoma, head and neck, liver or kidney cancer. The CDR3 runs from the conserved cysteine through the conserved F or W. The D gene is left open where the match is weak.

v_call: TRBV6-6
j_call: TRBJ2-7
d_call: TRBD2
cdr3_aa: CASSYEAGGYEQYF

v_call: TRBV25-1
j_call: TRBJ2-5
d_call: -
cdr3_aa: CASALNRAGETQYF

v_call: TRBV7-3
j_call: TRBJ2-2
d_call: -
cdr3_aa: CASSLGIGGTGELFF

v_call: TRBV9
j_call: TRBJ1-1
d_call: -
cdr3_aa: CASSANLISAGAEAFF

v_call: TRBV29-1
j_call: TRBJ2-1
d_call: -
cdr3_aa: CSVDEFEQFF

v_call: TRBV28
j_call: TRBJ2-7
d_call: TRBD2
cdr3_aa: CASSLGPSGTYEQYF

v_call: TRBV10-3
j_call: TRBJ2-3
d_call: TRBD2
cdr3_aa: CAIRQSTSGRTDTQYF

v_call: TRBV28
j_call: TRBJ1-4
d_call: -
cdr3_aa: CASSLLGEGEKLFF

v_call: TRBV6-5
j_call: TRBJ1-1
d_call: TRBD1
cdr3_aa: CASRVGQTNTEAFF

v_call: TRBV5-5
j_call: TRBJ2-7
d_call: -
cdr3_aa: CASSFSHEQYF

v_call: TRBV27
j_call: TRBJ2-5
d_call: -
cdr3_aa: CASSPQGYQETQYF

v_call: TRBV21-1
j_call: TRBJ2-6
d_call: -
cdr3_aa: CAMQGTQNSGANVLTF

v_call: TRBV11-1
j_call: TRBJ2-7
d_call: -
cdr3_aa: CASSLRNYEQYF

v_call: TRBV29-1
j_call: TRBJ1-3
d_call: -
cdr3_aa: CSARTLSGNTIYF

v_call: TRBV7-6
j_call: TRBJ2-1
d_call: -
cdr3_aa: CASSLETGNNEQFF

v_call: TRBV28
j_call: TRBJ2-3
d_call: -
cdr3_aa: CASSALSGDTQYF

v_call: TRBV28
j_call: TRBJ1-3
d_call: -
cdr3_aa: CASSPPRVAGNTIYF

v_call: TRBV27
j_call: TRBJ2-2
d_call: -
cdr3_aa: CASSLGPLGTGELFF

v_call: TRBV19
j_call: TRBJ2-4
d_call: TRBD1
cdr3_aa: CASSGSIDRGLDIQYF

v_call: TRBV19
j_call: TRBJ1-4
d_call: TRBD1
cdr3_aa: CAVRGQFEEKLFF

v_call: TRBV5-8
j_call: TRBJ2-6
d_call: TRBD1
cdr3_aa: CASSFRGRGRNSGANVLTF

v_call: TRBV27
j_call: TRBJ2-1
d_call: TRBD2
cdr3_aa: CASSPGLAGSEQFF

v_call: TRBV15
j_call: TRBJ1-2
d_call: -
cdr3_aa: CATSRDRRGYYGYTF

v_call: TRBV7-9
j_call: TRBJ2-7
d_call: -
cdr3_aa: CASSPGADYEQYF

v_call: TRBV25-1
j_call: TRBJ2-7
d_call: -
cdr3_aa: CASSDPGPTYEQYF

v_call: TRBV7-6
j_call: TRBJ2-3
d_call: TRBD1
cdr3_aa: CASSRTGGTDTQYF

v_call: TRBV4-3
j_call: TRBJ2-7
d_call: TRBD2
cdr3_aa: CASSQDGSLAGDKQYF

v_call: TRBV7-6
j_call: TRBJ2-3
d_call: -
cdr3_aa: CASSAGTSDTQYF

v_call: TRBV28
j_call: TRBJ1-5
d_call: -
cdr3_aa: CASSPEGYSNQPQHF

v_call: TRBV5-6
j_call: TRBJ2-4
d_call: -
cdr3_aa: CASSLAGAKNIQYF

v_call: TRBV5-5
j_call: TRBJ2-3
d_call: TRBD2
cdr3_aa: CASSSTSGVYF

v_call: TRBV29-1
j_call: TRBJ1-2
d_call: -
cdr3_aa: CSVEDGQGLYGYTF

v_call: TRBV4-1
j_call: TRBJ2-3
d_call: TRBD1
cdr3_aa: CASSQVQGGTDTQYF

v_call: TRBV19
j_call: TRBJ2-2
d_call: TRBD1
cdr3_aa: CARRTGQANTGELFF

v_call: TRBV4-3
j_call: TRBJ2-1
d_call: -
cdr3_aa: CASSQGNEQFF

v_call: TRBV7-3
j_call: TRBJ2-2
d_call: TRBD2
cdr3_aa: CASSLTPPGLAGGGGELFF

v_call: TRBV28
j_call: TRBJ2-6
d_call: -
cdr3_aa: CASSFVDSADSGANVLTF

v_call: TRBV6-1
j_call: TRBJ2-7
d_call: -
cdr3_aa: CASRTESYEQYF

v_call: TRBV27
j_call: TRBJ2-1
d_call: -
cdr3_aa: CASSFGTETIPTYNEQFF

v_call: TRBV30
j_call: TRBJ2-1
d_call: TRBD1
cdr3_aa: CAWDTGQGIYNEQFF

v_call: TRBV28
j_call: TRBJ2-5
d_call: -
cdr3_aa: CASSLKGTLGRGETQYF

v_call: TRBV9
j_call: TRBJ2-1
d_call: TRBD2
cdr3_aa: CASSVGAGGVHEQFF

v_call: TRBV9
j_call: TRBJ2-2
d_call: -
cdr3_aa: CASSVDGSGTGELFF

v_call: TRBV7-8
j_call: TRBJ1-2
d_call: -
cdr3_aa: CASSPGPPPGYTF

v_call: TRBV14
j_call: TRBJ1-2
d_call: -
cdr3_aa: CASSPSSNYGYTF

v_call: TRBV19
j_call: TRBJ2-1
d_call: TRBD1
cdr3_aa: CASSTPGQGYNEQFF

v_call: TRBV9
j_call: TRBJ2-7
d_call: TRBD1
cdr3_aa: CASSGPGQGNEQYF

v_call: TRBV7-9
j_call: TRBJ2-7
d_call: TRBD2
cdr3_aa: CASSSPGTSGAEQYF

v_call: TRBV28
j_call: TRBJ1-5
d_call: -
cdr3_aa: CASSFEGHSNQPQHF

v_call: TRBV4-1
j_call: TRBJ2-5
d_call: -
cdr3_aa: CASSHEGEGALETQYF

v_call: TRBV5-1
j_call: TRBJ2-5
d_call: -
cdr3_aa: CASSLWIGSAQETQYF

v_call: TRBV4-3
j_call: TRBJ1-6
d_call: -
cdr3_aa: CASSQDSDSSNSPLHF

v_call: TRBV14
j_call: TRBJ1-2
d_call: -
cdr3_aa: CASSQVGAGYGYTF

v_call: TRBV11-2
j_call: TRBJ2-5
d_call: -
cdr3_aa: CASAQRYQETQYF

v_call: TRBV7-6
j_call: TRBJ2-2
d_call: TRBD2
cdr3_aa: CASNTLAGVNTGELFF

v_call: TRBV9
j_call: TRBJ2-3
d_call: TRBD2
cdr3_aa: CASSATLAGGPDTQYF

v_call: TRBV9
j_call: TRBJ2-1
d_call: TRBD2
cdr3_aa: CASSETSGRINEQFF